This T cell receptor beta chain is from a study of T cells in Graves' hyperthyroidism and ophthalmopathy. Study background: Peripheral blood was drawn at first diagnosis, prior to all treatment.

General study points: A model of 13 V-J pairs discriminated ophthalmopathy from stable hyperthyroidism.

Researchers amplified the TCR beta CDR3 regions from RNA transcripts. The TCR CDR3 was amplified in a first-round RT-PCR using the HTBI primer set. Each CDR3 protein is one row after TCRdb ran MiXCR on the multiplex PCR reads. The table records over 700,000 distinct CDR3 sequences, just over 35% of them present only once. This clonotype was picked up many times. Its antigen is undetermined. With V trimmed by 0 bases and J by 7 bases, 9 bases remained unmatched. The CDR3 is made up of 15 amino acids. The germline gives CDR1 SGDLS, CDR2 YYNGEE. Reasons for excluding patients were uncontrolled infection, other autoimmune disease, pregnancy or lactation. Each diagnosis drew on symptoms, thyroxine, TRAb, thyroid ultrasound and orbital computed tomography findings.

The TCR sequence derives from a woman between 40 and 50 years old with Graves' hyperthyroidism. The sample taken for sequencing was blood. The chain combines TRBV9 with TRBJ2-7; 8 positions match TRBD2. The CDR3 sequence: CASSVEGGGQMEQYF. CDR3 bases: TGTGCCAGCAGCGTAGAGGGCGGGGGGCAGATGGAGCAGTACTTC.